The entry that follows covers one T cell receptor beta chain sequence. What it binds is not known. A clone one base away is much larger, so this may be a read error. The CDR3 does not close with the conserved phenylalanine or tryptophan, likely indicating a read error. The lymph nodes were axillary draining lymph nodes from breast cancer patients. This sample was included in a study of breast tumors, draining lymph nodes, adjacent tissues. Study observations and caveats: Compared with lymph nodes, tumors were less diverse; compared with nontumor tissue, more.

One entry per CDR3 protein results from TCRdb running MiXCR on the multiplex PCR reads. In the table there are approximately 170,000 distinct CDR3 sequences, approximately 30% of which are singletons. The CDR3 has 16 amino acids. Per the germline V gene, CDR1 is SGDLS and CDR2 is YYNGEE. V gave up 3 bases and J gave up 3 bases; unmatched junction bases: 9. This sequence was found in a female donor with breast cancer. Some clones in this sample may be carry-over from other donors' samples. The chain joins TRBV9 to TRBJ1-5, with 7 bases matching TRBD1. The sequencing input was axillary lymph node tissue. The CDR3 loop is CASSASPGGDNQPQHS. The CDR3 DNA sequence: TGTGCCAGCAGCGCCAGCCCAGGGGGAGACAATCAGCCCCAGCATTCT.